The source of this T cell receptor (beta chain) is a study of cytomegalovirus exposure and HLA in healthy donors. Study-wide context: Approximately 85 million unique TCRs from HLA-typed donors were held in an early data release.

V lost 11 bases, J lost 7 bases, and 20 bases stayed unmatched. The CDR3 consists of 17 residues. Looked up from germline, CDR1 is SGHAT and CDR2 is FQDESV (reference sequence). The PCR ran on 60 Vbeta and 13 Jbeta primers. Clones were sequenced by immunoSEQ multiplex PCR, and TCRdb holds only the in-frame ones, with some missing. The data hold around 97,000 clones, with around 76% observed a single time. Sample: PBMCs. The TCR was taken from a young woman in good health and CMV-seropositive. The rearrangement joins TRBV11-1 to TRBJ1-6; 7 bases agree with TRBD1. The CDR3, as DNA: TGTGCCTGCCTGAGAGATATGGTGGGACAGAAGAATTCACCCCTCCACTTT. Residues: CACLRDMVGQKNSPLHF.